These 28 T cell receptor beta chains were sequenced from one sample in a study of CD8 T cells in Susac syndrome. RNA in amounts of roughly 0.5 to 1 ug was reverse transcribed with random hexamers. TCRdb reprocessed the immunoSEQ multiplex PCR reads with MiXCR, giving one entry per CDR3 protein. Of around 130,000 distinct CDR3 sequences detected, about 95% appear once; the ten largest clones hold roughly 0.11%. The specimen was CD4+ T cells from PBMCs. The receptors were sampled from a human donor in good health.

This chain uses TRBV6-6 with TRBJ2-1, with a weak D call TRBD1 (5 bases). Germline V lookup: CDR1 MNHNY, CDR2 SVGAGI (reference sequence). The CDR3 consists of 16 residues. V dropped 5 bases and J dropped 4 bases, with 18 bases sitting between them. The CDR3 region is CASSPLTDSSYNEQFF. The CDR3 bases are TGTGCCAGCAGTCCCCTGACAGACTCGTCATACAATGAGCAGTTCTTC.

The chain combines TRBV5-1 with TRBJ2-1, with TRBD1 matching over 12 bases. With V trimmed by 0 bases and J by 7 bases, 2 bases remained unmatched. This CDR3 region has 15 residues. CDR1 and CDR2 (germline): SGHRS, YFSETQ. This chain's CDR3 is CASSLGDRGPNEQFF. CDR3 bases: TGCGCCAGCAGCTTGGGGGACAGGGGGCCAAATGAGCAGTTCTTC.

V usage is TRBV28 and J usage is TRBJ1-5; D unclear. With 3 bases removed from V and 8 bases from J, the gap between germline ends came to 17 bases. There are 15 residues in the CDR3. Germline V CDR1 and CDR2: MDHEN, SYDVKM. DNA for the CDR3: TGTGCCAGCAGTTTCCAGTCGAGGCAAAAAGAGCCCCAGCATTTT. Protein product: CASSFQSRQKEPQHF.

The rearrangement joins TRBV5-1 to TRBJ2-3, with 11 nucleotides matching TRBD1. The CDR3 contains 16 residues. V dropped 0 bases and J dropped 3; count of bases not matched to a gene: 3. Germline CDR1 is SGHRS and CDR2 is YFSETQ. The CDR3 spells CASSLGGQGATDTQYF. Written as DNA, the CDR3 is TGCGCCAGCAGCTTGGGCGGACAGGGGGCTACAGATACGCAGTATTTT. Based on the CDR3 plus reference TRBV5-1 and TRBJ2-3, the full variable domain is KAGVTQTPRYLIKTRGQQVTLSCSPISGHRSVSWYQQTPGQGLQFLFEYFSETQRNKGNFPGRFSGRQFSNSRSEMNVSTLELGDSALYLCASSLGGQGATDTQYFGPGTRLTVL.

V usage is TRBV6-5 and J usage is TRBJ1-1; no firm D call. In germline, CDR1 is MNHEY, CDR2 SVGAGI. V lost 6 bases, J lost 3 bases, and 11 bases lay in between. The CDR3 sequence is 13 residues long. This chain's CDR3 is CASSSVRDTEAFF. In DNA form, the CDR3 reads TGTGCCAGCAGCTCCGTAAGGGACACTGAAGCTTTCTTT.

The chain couples TRBV5-1 to TRBJ2-7; D could derive from TRBD1 or TRBD2 (5 bases each). The CDR3 is made up of 12 amino acids. Germline assignment: CDR1 SGHRS and CDR2 YFSETQ. The V end lost 8 bases, the J end lost 3 bases, and 12 bases lay between the germline ends. The CDR3 is CASRDELYEQYF. The CDR3 DNA is TGCGCCAGTCGGGACGAGCTCTACGAGCAGTACTTC. The full variable domain, in which reference TRBV5-1 and TRBJ2-7 provide the parts outside the CDR3, is KAGVTQTPRYLIKTRGQQVTLSCSPISGHRSVSWYQQTPGQGLQFLFEYFSETQRNKGNFPGRFSGRQFSNSRSEMNVSTLELGDSALYLCASRDELYEQYFGPGTRLTVT.

This chain joins TRBV5-1 and TRBJ2-5; 8 nucleotides match TRBD2. V lost 5 bases and J lost 5; bases outside the gene matches: 8. Germline V gene lookup returns CDR1 SGHRS and CDR2 YFSETQ. This CDR3 spans 14 amino acids. The CDR3, as DNA: TGCGCCAGCAGTAGCGGGACCGGCGCGGAGACCCAGTACTTC. It codes for CASSSGTGAETQYF.

The chain uses TRBV4-1 and TRBJ2-7, with unresolved D. V lost 1 base and J 3 bases, leaving 10 bases between the germline ends. This CDR3 has 14 amino acids. CDR1 and CDR2 (germline): MGHRA, YSYEKL. CDR3 sequence reads: CASSQVGDFYEQYF. The CDR3 nucleotides are TGCGCCAGCAGCCAAGTAGGCGATTTCTACGAGCAGTACTTC.

The chain is built from TRBV6-5 and TRBJ1-3, with 7 positions matching TRBD1. Germline V gene sequence: CDR1 MNHEY, CDR2 SVGAGI. V was pared by 8 bases and J by 4 bases, with 8 bases of the junction left unmatched. CDR3 length equals 14 residues. The CDR3 DNA sequence: TGTGCCAGCTGGGAGGGGGCGCGGGGAAACACCATATATTTT. This translates into CASWEGARGNTIYF.

This chain joins TRBV19 and TRBJ2-2, with D possibly being TRBD1 (6 bases). Germline CDR1 and CDR2: LNHDA and SQIVND (reference sequence). This CDR3 has 14 residues. Trimming removed 5 bases from V and 3 bases from J, with 10 bases in between. This chain's CDR3 is CASSDRPHTGELFF. The CDR3 DNA reads as TGTGCCAGTAGTGACAGGCCCCACACCGGGGAGCTGTTTTTT.

The chain uses TRBV3-1 and TRBJ2-1, with TRBD2 matching 9 bases. The CDR3 extends over 15 amino acids. The V segment lost 0 bases and the J segment 4 bases; nucleotides outside the gene matches: 1. From germline, CDR1 is LGHDT and CDR2 YNNKEL (reference sequence). As DNA, the CDR3 is TGTGCCAGCAGCCAAGACGCGGGAGGGTACAATGAGCAGTTCTTC. As protein: CASSQDAGGYNEQFF.

The chain's CDR3 is CASSYLGQGVTDTQYF. The CDR3 coding sequence is TGTGCCAGCAGTTACCTGGGACAGGGGGTTACAGATACGCAGTATTTT. This chain uses TRBV6-2 or TRBV6-3 with TRBJ2-3, with TRBD1 matching 11 bases. The trim removed 2 bases at V and 3 bases at J, leaving 4 bases unmatched. CDR3 length: 16 residues. CDR1 and CDR2 from the germline V gene are MNHEY and SVGEGT.

The chain uses TRBV7-9 and TRBJ1-2; 9 bases are a match to TRBD1. There are 14 residues in the CDR3. Germline-derived CDR1 and CDR2 are SEHNR and FQNEAQ (reference sequence). J lost 3 bases, V lost 11 bases, and 10 bases had no gene match. The CDR3: CAETSGQGHYGYTF. CDR3 nucleotide sequence: TGTGCCGAGACTTCTGGACAGGGGCACTATGGCTACACCTTC. The full variable domain, in which reference TRBV7-9 and TRBJ1-2 provide the parts outside the CDR3, is DTGVSQNPRHKITKRGQNVTFRCDPISEHNRLYWYRQTLGQGPEFLTYFQNEAQLEKSRLLSDRFSAERPKGSFSTLEIQRTEQGDSAMYLCAETSGQGHYGYTFGSGTRLTVV.

This chain joins TRBV27 and TRBJ2-7; either TRBD1 or TRBD2 may supply D (6 bases each). V was clipped by 7 bases and J by 6 bases, with 13 bases between them. In germline, CDR1 is MNHEY, CDR2 SMNVEV (reference sequence). CDR3 length: 12 amino acids. The CDR3 DNA sequence: TGTGCCAGCAAACAAGGGGGGAGCGAGCAGTACTTC. Its translation is CASKQGGSEQYF.

The chain recombines TRBV12-3 or TRBV12-4 with TRBJ1-5; D is possibly TRBD1 (5 bases). This CDR3 is built from 14 residues. Trimming removed 7 bases from V and 3 bases from J, with 13 bases in between. The CDR3 DNA follows: TGTGCCAGCAAGGGCAGGGTCGTCAATCAGCCCCAGCATTTT. Its protein is CASKGRVVNQPQHF.

CDR3 in amino acids: CSVGQGRAGYTF. The CDR3 DNA reads as TGCAGCGTCGGACAGGGGAGGGCTGGCTACACCTTC. The chain joins TRBV29-1 to TRBJ1-2; 9 nucleotides agree with TRBD1. The CDR3 contains 12 residues. V shed 6 bases and J 7 bases; nucleotides not matched to a gene: 6. The germline gives CDR1 SQVTM, CDR2 ANQGSEA.

The J gene is TRBJ1-5, the V gene TRBV2; 10 bases are shared with TRBD1. This CDR3 contains 13 residues. The ends lost 11 bases at V and 4 bases at J; junction bases unmatched: 5. Germline CDR1 SNHLY, CDR2 FYNNEI. This CDR3 is CAGGQGENQPQHF. Written as DNA, the CDR3 is TGTGCCGGAGGACAGGGGGAAAATCAGCCCCAGCATTTT.

This chain uses TRBV4-2 with TRBJ2-3; TRBD2 aligns across 8 bases. Germline values: CDR1 LGHNA, CDR2 YNFKEQ. This CDR3 region has 16 residues. J gave up 9 bases and V 0 bases, and 11 bases lay outside the gene matches. CDR3 DNA: TGTGCCAGCAGCCAAGAGGTCCGGGGACTAGAGGCAACGCAGTATTTT. This encodes CASSQEVRGLEATQYF.

The V gene is TRBV3-1, the J gene TRBJ2-7; TRBD1 is a possible D gene (7 bases). CDR1 is LGHDT, CDR2 YNNKEL, per germline (reference sequence). V gave up 0 bases and J gave up 5 bases, with 20 bases separating them. CDR3 length: 17 amino acids. In nucleotides, the CDR3 is TGTGCCAGCAGCCAAGATCCGGCGGCAGGGGGGCTCCACGAGCAGTACTTC. Amino acids: CASSQDPAAGGLHEQYF.

The rearrangement joins TRBV7-2 to TRBJ2-3; D perhaps matches TRBD1 (6 bases). This CDR3 has 14 amino acids. The germline V gene has CDR1 SGHTA and CDR2 FQGNSA. Trimming cost V 4 bases and J 1 base, with 9 bases left between them. DNA of the CDR3: TGTGCCAGCAGCTCCCGGACAGGCACAGATACGCAGTATTTT. It translates to CASSSRTGTDTQYF.

The chain recombines TRBV2 with TRBJ2-1; 7 nucleotides align to TRBD1. The ends lost 7 bases at V and 10 bases at J; junction bases unmatched: 10. Looked up from germline, CDR1 is SNHLY and CDR2 is FYNNEI. The CDR3 has 13 residues. The CDR3 DNA sequence: TGTGCCAGCAATCACAGGGGTCCTGAGGAGCAGTTCTTC. This translates into CASNHRGPEEQFF. The full variable domain, completed using reference TRBV2 and TRBJ2-1, is EPEVTQTPSHQVTQMGQEVILRCVPISNHLYFYWYRQILGQKVEFLVSFYNNEISEKSEIFDDQFSVERPDGSNFTLKIRSTKLEDSAMYFCASNHRGPEEQFFGPGTRLTVL.

J is TRBJ2-2 and V is TRBV6-5, with D perhaps TRBD2 (6 bases). The CDR3 runs 15 residues. The germline V gene has CDR1 MNHEY and CDR2 SVGAGI. V lost 0 bases to trimming and J lost 4 bases, with 9 bases between them. The CDR3 region has the DNA TGTGCCAGCAGTTACTCAGGGGAGGCCACCGGGGAGCTGTTTTTT. Its protein product is CASSYSGEATGELFF.

This chain uses TRBV9 with TRBJ2-5, with TRBD2 identical over 10 bases. Germline-derived CDR1 and CDR2 are SGDLS and YYNGEE. The J segment lost 5 bases and the V segment lost 3 bases, leaving 7 bases of the junction unmatched. The CDR3 runs 15 residues. Here the CDR3 DNA reads TGTGCCAGCAGCGGATCTAGCGGGAGCTCGGAGACCCAGTACTTC. Its translation is CASSGSSGSSETQYF.

The V and J genes are TRBV9 and TRBJ2-2; D unresolved. The CDR3 contains 15 residues. Between the trimmed V and J ends, which lost 3 bases and 1 base, there was a span of 10 bases. Per the germline V gene, CDR1 is SGDLS and CDR2 is YYNGEE. DNA of the CDR3: TGTGCCAGCAGCGACGAAGGAAGGAACACCGGGGAGCTGTTTTTT. It codes for CASSDEGRNTGELFF.

The chain links TRBV20-1 to TRBJ2-1, with 9 bases matching TRBD2. Trimming took 6 bases from V and 5 from J; bases not matched to a gene: 17. Per the germline V gene, CDR1 is DFQATT and CDR2 is SNEGSKA (reference sequence). CDR3 length: 17 amino acids. The DNA for the CDR3 is TGCAGTGCCGGACGTTTAGCGGGAGATTGGGGGCACAATGAGCAGTTCTTC. Residues: CSAGRLAGDWGHNEQFF.

With regard to this clonotype: At one boundary the junction diverges from the germline segment, which might be a read error. This chain links TRBV4-2 with TRBJ2-5; no clear D. CDR1 and CDR2 from the germline V gene are LGHNA and YNFKEQ. The CDR3 consists of 16 residues. CDR3 residues: CASSQEAAKPKETQYF. The CDR3 DNA sequence: TGTGCCAGCAGTCAAGAAGCAGCTAAACCCAAAGAGACCCAGTACTTC.

The rearrangement links TRBV7-2 to TRBJ2-2; D is possibly TRBD2 (6 bases). CDR3 length equals 15 residues. Germline V gene sequence: CDR1 SGHTA, CDR2 FQGNSA. The ends were cut back, 6 bases at V and 5 bases at J, with 16 bases in the middle. The CDR3 bases are TGTGCCAGCAGACCGACTAGGGGTAGGACCGGGGAGCTGTTTTTT. Its translation: CASRPTRGRTGELFF.

The chain couples TRBV30 to TRBJ1-2; no reliable D call. Trimming took off 4 bases at V and 8 bases at J, with 17 bases between the two ends. Germline lookup yields CDR1 GTSNPN and CDR2 SVGIG (reference sequence). CDR3 length: 13 residues. The CDR3 sequence is CAWTPNGFGGYTF. The CDR3 nucleotides are TGTGCCTGGACCCCAAACGGGTTCGGCGGCTACACCTTC.